This passage covers 27 T cell receptor beta chains from one sample sequenced in a study of OX40 agonist ivuxolimab in advanced cancers. Sequenced by immunoSEQ multiplex PCR; TCRdb stores in-frame clones only, minus some. In the table there are approximately 11,000 clones, around 84% of which are singletons. The sequenced sample was CD4+ or CD8+ T cells sorted from blood, obtained in a trial of the OX40 agonist ivuxolimab. These TCRs come from an adult with an advanced solid tumor such as melanoma, head and neck, liver or kidney cancer.

This sequence joins TRBV27 and TRBJ1-1; possibly TRBD1 for D (5 bases). The V end lost 5 bases, the J end lost 0 bases, and 19 bases lay between the germline ends. CDR1 is MNHEY and CDR2 is SMNVEV in the germline V gene (reference sequence). This CDR3 spans 17 amino acids. The CDR3 region has the DNA TGTGCCAGCAGTCCCCCCCCAGGGCCTGCCATGAACACTGAAGCTTTCTTT. Its translation is CASSPPPGPAMNTEAFF.

In DNA form, the CDR3 reads TGTGCCAGCAGCCCGTGGACAGGGGTAGGTGAAGCTTTCTTT. Residues: CASSPWTGVGEAFF. The chain employs TRBV11-2 and TRBJ1-1; 9 nucleotides agree with TRBD1. Trimming removed 5 bases from V and 7 bases from J; junction bases left unmatched: 8. CDR3 size: 14 residues. Germline CDR1 is SGHAT and CDR2 is FQNNGV.

The chain has TRBV6-5 and TRBJ2-7, with TRBD1 matching 9 bases. The CDR3 covers 15 residues. CDR1 is MNHEY, CDR2 SVGAGI, per germline. The V segment lost 4 bases and the J segment 3 bases; nucleotides outside the gene matches: 7. The CDR3: CASSWGQGPFYEQYF. DNA for the CDR3: TGTGCCAGCAGTTGGGGACAGGGTCCATTCTACGAGCAGTACTTC.

This sequence joins TRBV13 and TRBJ2-4, with D possibly matching TRBD1 (6 bases). Germline-derived CDR1 and CDR2 are PRHDT and FYEKMQ (reference sequence). The CDR3 consists of 17 residues. Trimming shortened V by 2 bases and J by 1 base, and 15 bases separated the two germline ends. The CDR3 spells CASSLSRQGFAKNIQYF. The CDR3 DNA sequence: TGTGCCAGCAGCTTAAGTAGGCAGGGGTTTGCCAAAAACATTCAGTACTTC.

The rearrangement joins TRBV7-9 to TRBJ1-2; unclear D gene. Germline CDR1 is SEHNR and CDR2 is FQNEAQ (reference sequence). The CDR3 is 13 residues long. Between the trimmed V and J ends, which lost 0 bases and 8 bases, there was a span of 10 bases. The CDR3 DNA follows: TGTGCCAGCAGCTTAGCGATAAGGGAAGGCTACACCTTC. It translates to CASSLAIREGYTF.

CDR3 nucleotides: TGTGCCAGCCAGGACACAGGCGAAGCTTTCTTT. This gives the protein CASQDTGEAFF. The rearrangement uses TRBV7-9 and TRBJ1-1, with D possibly TRBD1 on 5 matching bases. The CDR3 is 11 amino acids. Looked up from germline, CDR1 is SEHNR and CDR2 is FQNEAQ (reference sequence). Trimming removed 8 bases at V and 8 bases at J, with 12 bases between.

J is TRBJ2-3 and V is TRBV6-5; a possible D gene is TRBD2 (6 bases). Trimming cost V 6 bases and J 8 bases, with 18 bases left between them. Germline lookup yields CDR1 MNHEY and CDR2 SVGAGI. CDR3 size: 14 residues. The CDR3 region has the DNA TGTGCCAGCAGCCAAAACGGACGGGGAGGTACGCAGTATTTT. It specifies CASSQNGRGGTQYF.

The V call is TRBV9, the J call TRBJ2-2, with 7 bases that match TRBD1. The V gene's germline CDR1 is SGDLS and CDR2 YYNGEE. The length of the CDR3 is 17 residues. J gave up 0 bases and V 4 bases, and 9 bases lay outside the gene matches. Here the CDR3 DNA reads TGTGCCAGCAGCCTCAACCCCAGGGGGACGAACACCGGGGAGCTGTTTTTT. It yields the protein CASSLNPRGTNTGELFF.

The chain joins TRBV6-5 to TRBJ2-7, with 9 positions matching TRBD1. V was clipped by 6 bases and J by 0 bases; unmatched bases: 6. The CDR3 extends over 15 amino acids. Per the germline V gene, CDR1 is MNHEY and CDR2 is SVGAGI. CDR3 nucleotide sequence: TGTGCCAGCAGGGGGGACAGGGTTAGCTCCTACGAGCAGTACTTC. It codes for CASRGDRVSSYEQYF.

The chain employs TRBV27 and TRBJ1-6; D is unresolved. Germline CDR1 MNHEY, CDR2 SMNVEV (reference sequence). This CDR3 has 14 amino acids. V dropped 3 bases and J dropped 6 bases, with 9 bases sitting between them. CDR3 DNA: TGTGCCAGCAGTTTCATAAAATCTAATTCACCCCTCCACTTT. The encoded protein is CASSFIKSNSPLHF.

This chain joins TRBV5-8 and TRBJ2-2, with TRBD2 matching 14 bases. Germline V CDR1 and CDR2: SGHTS, YDEGEE. V gave up 4 bases and J gave up 7 bases; unmatched junction bases: 9. The CDR3 length is 17 residues. CDR3 residues: CASSLGTSGGRVGELFF. The DNA of the CDR3 is TGTGCCAGCAGCCTGGGGACTAGCGGGGGCCGGGTCGGGGAGCTGTTTTTT.

V usage is TRBV4-1 and J usage is TRBJ2-1; 10 nucleotides line up with TRBD1. V dropped 6 bases and J dropped 6; count of bases not matched to a gene: 8. CDR1 is MGHRA and CDR2 is YSYEKL in the germline V gene. CDR3 length equals 15 residues. Here the CDR3 reads CASSRPGTGVNEQFF. The CDR3 DNA reads as TGCGCCAGCAGTCGACCCGGGACAGGGGTCAATGAGCAGTTCTTC.

The chain combines TRBV7-6 with TRBJ2-3, with D maybe TRBD2 (6 bases). Germline lookup yields CDR1 SGHVS and CDR2 FNYEAQ. The CDR3 runs 14 residues. With 5 bases removed from V and 6 bases from J, the gap between germline ends came to 15 bases. In nucleotides, the CDR3 is TGTGCCAGCAGCCATGAGACTAGGTCGGATACGCAGTATTTT. This codes for CASSHETRSDTQYF.

The V and J genes are TRBV4-1 and TRBJ1-1; the D gene is possibly TRBD1 (5 bases). The germline gives CDR1 MGHRA, CDR2 YSYEKL. This CDR3 spans 16 amino acids. Trimming stripped 0 bases from V and 0 bases from J, with 11 bases between. CDR3 bases: TGCGCCAGCAGCCAAGAGGGGCTGGGACTGAACACTGAAGCTTTCTTT. It yields the protein CASSQEGLGLNTEAFF.

V and J are TRBV7-8 and TRBJ1-1; no reliable D call. The germline V and J ends were trimmed by 5 bases and 1 base, with 11 bases remaining between them. The germline V gene has CDR1 SGHVS and CDR2 FQNEAQ. There are 14 residues in the CDR3. This CDR3 reads CASSQDGKNTEAFF. The CDR3 bases are TGTGCCAGCAGCCAAGATGGGAAGAACACTGAAGCTTTCTTT. The variable domain in full, completed from reference TRBV7-8 and TRBJ1-1, reads GAGVSQSPRYKVAKRGQDVALRCDPISGHVSLFWYQQALGQGPEFLTYFQNEAQLDKSGLPSDRFFAERPEGSVSTLKIQRTQQEDSAVYLCASSQDGKNTEAFFGQGTRLTVV.

The chain joins TRBV19 to TRBJ2-7, with D maybe TRBD1 (5 bases). V gave up 5 bases and J gave up 3 bases, with 20 bases separating them. The germline gives CDR1 LNHDA, CDR2 SQIVND (reference sequence). The CDR3 has 16 residues. CDR3 DNA: TGTGCCAGTAGTGGAACAGGTCTCCGCCCGATCTACGAGCAGTACTTC. It specifies CASSGTGLRPIYEQYF.

This chain links TRBV5-1 with TRBJ1-1; possibly TRBD1 for D (6 bases). The CDR3 consists of 14 residues. V was clipped by 4 bases and J by 1 base, with 11 bases between them. Germline V gene sequence: CDR1 SGHRS, CDR2 YFSETQ. The CDR3 DNA follows: TGCGCCAGCAGCGAGGGGACAACGAACACTGAAGCTTTCTTT. It specifies CASSEGTTNTEAFF.

CDR3 bases: TGTGCCAGCAGATTCGGACAGGGAGTATATGGCTACACCTTC. Translation gives CASRFGQGVYGYTF. The chain recombines TRBV5-6 with TRBJ1-2; 8 nucleotides line up with TRBD1. CDR3 length equals 14 residues. From germline, CDR1 is SGHDT and CDR2 YYEEEE. V trimming: 5 bases; J trimming: 5 bases; junction bases outside the gene matches: 8.

This rearrangement joins TRBV10-3 to TRBJ2-7; TRBD1 is a possible D gene (5 bases). This CDR3 region has 15 residues. Trimming stripped 3 bases from V and 0 bases from J, with 12 bases between. CDR1 ENHRY and CDR2 SYGVKD come from the germline V gene. CDR3 sequence: CAISDGHPSSYEQYF. The CDR3 DNA reads TGTGCCATCAGTGACGGACATCCTAGCTCCTACGAGCAGTACTTC.

CDR3 sequence: CASKGYGYTF. CDR3 nucleotides: TGTGCCAGCAAGGGTTATGGCTACACCTTC. This rearrangement joins TRBV7-9 to TRBJ1-2; D is uncertain. Per germline, CDR1 SEHNR and CDR2 FQNEAQ (reference sequence). Trimming cost V 7 bases and J 5 bases, with 5 bases left between them. CDR3 size: 10 residues.

The CDR3 DNA reads TGCGCCAGCAGCTTGGCGTGGGGGGGCACAGATACGCAGTATTTT. Translation: CASSLAWGGTDTQYF. The chain is built from TRBV5-1 and TRBJ2-3; TRBD2 might be the D (6 bases). CDR1 is SGHRS, CDR2 YFSETQ, per germline. The CDR3 spans 15 residues. V was shortened by 0 bases and J by 1 base, with 9 bases between the two germline ends.

This clone was recorded once. The chain carries TRBV13 and TRBJ2-1, with D unclear. This CDR3 region has 16 residues. The germline V and J ends were trimmed by 6 bases and 2 bases, with 17 bases remaining between them. Germline CDR1 and CDR2: PRHDT and FYEKMQ (reference sequence). The CDR3 sequence: CASSQLSSSAYNEQFF. The CDR3 DNA sequence: TGTGCCAGCAGTCAATTAAGCTCCAGCGCCTACAATGAGCAGTTCTTC.

V is TRBV5-4 and J is TRBJ2-3, with TRBD2 matching 14 bases. The germline CDR1 and CDR2 sequences are SGHNT and YYREEE (reference sequence). The CDR3 totals 18 residues. V shed 4 bases and J 2 bases; nucleotides not matched to a gene: 9. CDR3 bases: TGTGCCAGCAGCCCCGGGACTAGCGGGGGATCTATCACAGATACGCAGTATTTT. It specifies CASSPGTSGGSITDTQYF.

This rearrangement joins TRBV5-4 to TRBJ2-1; D remains unclear. The germline V gene has CDR1 SGHNT and CDR2 YYREEE (reference sequence). The CDR3 is 14 residues long. Trimming removed 1 base from V and 2 bases from J, with 7 bases in between. The DNA for the CDR3 is TGTGCCAGCAGCTTGTGGCAGGCCTACAATGAGCAGTTCTTC. Encoded protein: CASSLWQAYNEQFF. Complete variable domain (other parts from reference TRBV5-4 and TRBJ2-1): ETGVTQSPTHLIKTRGQQVTLRCSSQSGHNTVSWYQQALGQGPQFIFQYYREEENGRGNFPPRFSGLQFPNYSSELNVNALELDDSALYLCASSLWQAYNEQFFGPGTRLTVL.

The CDR3 DNA is TGTGCCAGCAGGGCTGGGACAGCGAGAACAGATACGCAGTATTTT. It translates to CASRAGTARTDTQYF. The V and J genes are TRBV2 and TRBJ2-3; 7 nucleotides align to TRBD1. Germline CDR1 and CDR2: SNHLY and FYNNEI. V lost 6 bases to trimming and J lost 3 bases; unmatched junction nucleotides: 9. The CDR3 length is 15 residues.

J is TRBJ2-7 and V is TRBV19, with D tentatively TRBD1 or TRBD2 (5 bases each). CDR3 length equals 15 residues. From germline, CDR1 is LNHDA and CDR2 SQIVND (reference sequence). Trimming took off 5 bases at V and 3 bases at J, with 17 bases between the two ends. CDR3 nucleotides: TGTGCCAGTAGTCCCTGGGACGGAGGAAGCTACGAGCAGTACTTC. Protein: CASSPWDGGSYEQYF.

The chain has TRBV2 and TRBJ2-5, with D perhaps TRBD1 or TRBD2 (5 bases each). The V gene's germline CDR1 is SNHLY and CDR2 FYNNEI. The CDR3 sequence is 14 residues long. Trimming took 3 bases from V and 2 from J, leaving 10 bases between them. The CDR3: CASSDWDLQETQYF. The CDR3 nucleotides are TGTGCCAGCAGTGATTGGGACCTACAAGAGACCCAGTACTTC. The full variable domain, rest sourced from reference TRBV2 and TRBJ2-5, is EPEVTQTPSHQVTQMGQEVILRCVPISNHLYFYWYRQILGQKVEFLVSFYNNEISEKSEIFDDQFSVERPDGSNFTLKIRSTKLEDSAMYFCASSDWDLQETQYFGPGTRLLVL.